The source of this T cell receptor beta chain is a study of T-cell reconstitution after alpha-beta-depleted transplantation in children. Study-level findings and limits: At day 60, the high TCRbeta diversity found in some patients originated from recipient T cells and thymic progenitors that had survived. T-cell counts and diversity were attributed mostly to newly produced T cells one year after transplant.

This clonotype was seen repeatedly, ten times or more. Its specificity is unknown. A TCRbeta library incorporating unique molecular identifiers was prepared. TCRdb reanalysed the PCR reads using MiXCR and keeps one entry per CDR3 protein. The table includes about 260,000 distinct CDR3 sequences, 6.5% to 10% detected once. Germline assignment: CDR1 SGHVS and CDR2 FNYEAQ. This CDR3 region has 18 residues. The V end lost 6 bases, the J end lost 1 base, and 24 bases lay between the germline ends. Sequencing used PBMCs, mostly from graft donor cells, obtained 180 days after TCRalphabeta/CD19-depleted stem cell transplant. V is TRBV7-6 and J is TRBJ2-5, with a possible D match to TRBD2 (5 bases). This TCR was recovered from a male patient younger than 18 who had a stem cell transplant for acute lymphoblastic leukemia, so the T cells may come from the graft donor. The DNA of the CDR3 is TGTGCCAGCAGTCTTGGGCCCCGGGCCAGAGGGTTCCAAGAGACCCAGTACTTC. Translating it yields CASSLGPRARGFQETQYF.